These 25 T cell receptor beta chains came from one sample sequenced in a study of blood T cells in healthy people across ages. Then a second PCR, running roughly 7 to 11 cycles, was carried out with a sample-barcoded 5' primer and a J-beta primer mix. Via MiXCR, TCRdb re-called the 5' RACE reads, giving one row per CDR3 protein. The repertoire holds approximately 1,100,000 distinct CDR3 sequences, with under 55% as singletons. Sequencing was performed on blood. The receptors were gathered from an older woman in good health.

The chain recombines TRBV20-1 with TRBJ2-1, with a possible D match to TRBD2 (6 bases). CDR1 is DFQATT, CDR2 SNEGSKA, per germline (reference sequence). Trimming took 5 bases from V and 1 from J, leaving 15 bases between them. There are 15 residues in the CDR3. The CDR3 is CSAGGRTGSYNEQFF. CDR3 in DNA: TGCAGTGCTGGGGGGAGAACGGGGTCCTACAATGAGCAGTTCTTC.

The chain employs TRBV3-1 and TRBJ2-5, with 7 bases fitting TRBD2. The better agreement between TRBJ2-7 and the DNA end casts doubt on the J call. The CDR3 has 13 residues. CDR1 LGHDT and CDR2 YNNKEL come from the germline V gene (reference sequence). The CDR3 loop reads CASSPAGVHEQYF. CDR3 in DNA: TGTGCCAGCAGCCCTGCGGGGGTCCACGAGCAGTACTTC.

This clonotype was recorded only once. The chain links TRBV4-1 to TRBJ2-1; 7 bases are a match to TRBD2. The end of the DNA is better explained by TRBJ2-7, so the J call may be wrong. This CDR3 spans 16 amino acids. Germline V gives CDR1 MGHRA, CDR2 YSYEKL. CDR3 region: CASSPNPSGAYNEQYF. The CDR3 DNA reads TGCGCCAGCAGCCCAAACCCTAGCGGAGCATACAATGAGCAGTACTTC.

In this sample, this clonotype turned up a few times. The chain couples TRBV27 to TRBJ2-7; D tentatively reads TRBD1 or TRBD2 (5 bases each). V lost 3 bases, J lost 6 bases, and 6 bases lay in between. Germline V gene sequence: CDR1 MNHEY, CDR2 SMNVEV (reference sequence). This CDR3 is 11 amino acids long. The CDR3, as DNA: TGTGCCAGCAGTTTTGGGACCGAGCAGTACTTC. Translation: CASSFGTEQYF.

The chain carries TRBV6-2 or TRBV6-3 and TRBJ1-4, with TRBD1 matching 8 bases. This CDR3 spans 15 amino acids. Germline V CDR1 and CDR2: MNHEY, SVGEGT. V gave up 6 bases and J gave up 8 bases; unmatched junction bases: 11. The CDR3 nucleotides are TGTGCCAGCAGAGTTACAGGGACAGGAAGCGAAAAACTGTTTTTT. Its protein is CASRVTGTGSEKLFF.

The chain is built from TRBV29-1 and TRBJ1-1; the D is unclear. The V gene lost 2 bases and the J gene lost 1 base, with 5 bases spanning the gap. The germline V gene has CDR1 SQVTM and CDR2 ANQGSEA. CDR3 length: 12 amino acids. CDR3 region: CSVEQSNTEAFF. The CDR3 nucleotides are TGCAGCGTTGAACAGTCGAACACTGAAGCTTTCTTT.

This clonotype was seen more than once but under ten times. The chain is built from TRBV28 and TRBJ2-3; D is unclear. Trimming took 3 bases from V and 1 from J, leaving 11 bases between them. Germline CDR1 reads MDHEN; CDR2 reads SYDVKM. There are 15 residues in the CDR3. The CDR3 protein is CASSFPALGTDTQYF. The CDR3 bases are TGTGCCAGCAGTTTCCCCGCTCTGGGCACAGATACGCAGTATTTT.

The chain links TRBV12-3 or TRBV12-4 to TRBJ1-6, with D perhaps matching TRBD1 (6 bases). The CDR3 contains 16 residues. V was cut by 0 bases and J by 7 bases, with 13 bases left in between. The CDR3 loop is CASSLAAGVGNSPLHF. CDR3 sequence (DNA): TGTGCCAGCAGTTTAGCGGCAGGGGTTGGCAATTCACCCCTCCACTTT.

Here the CDR3 DNA reads TGTGCCAGCAGTTACTCGTCGATTAGCGGGACTAAACGAGGCACAGATACGCAGTATTTT. Translating gives CASSYSSISGTKRGTDTQYF. V usage is TRBV6-5 and J usage is TRBJ2-3, with TRBD2 identical over 8 bases. V lost 0 bases and J lost 1; bases outside the gene matches: 15. This CDR3 comprises 20 residues. Germline CDR1 and CDR2: MNHEY and SVGAGI.

V usage is TRBV6-5 and J usage is TRBJ2-7; 7 bases line up with TRBD2. The CDR3 spans 16 residues. The V gene end was trimmed by 4 bases and the J gene end by 2 bases; junction bases not matched to a gene: 11. Germline V gene lookup returns CDR1 MNHEY and CDR2 SVGAGI. CDR3 nucleotides: TGTGCCAGCAGTTCGGAATGGTCTAGCGGTACCTACGAGCAGTACTTC. This translates into CASSSEWSSGTYEQYF.

The chain is built from TRBV2 and TRBJ1-5; 12 bases align to TRBD1. V lost 7 bases to trimming and J lost 10 bases; unmatched junction nucleotides: 8. Per the germline V gene, CDR1 is SNHLY and CDR2 is FYNNEI. The CDR3 is made up of 14 amino acids. The chain's CDR3 is CASTRGTGGVPQHF. The CDR3 DNA reads TGTGCCAGCACCCGAGGGACAGGGGGCGTCCCCCAGCATTTT.

This clonotype was seen a few times. The CDR3 loop reads CASSYRLEGLETQYF. The CDR3 nucleotides are TGTGCCAGCAGTTACCGCCTGGAGGGGTTGGAGACCCAGTACTTC. V is TRBV6-6 and J is TRBJ2-5; D is perhaps TRBD2 (6 bases). CDR3 length equals 15 residues. With 2 bases removed from V and 5 bases from J, the gap between germline ends came to 15 bases. Germline assignment: CDR1 MNHNY and CDR2 SVGAGI (reference sequence).

This chain uses TRBV6-2 or TRBV6-3 with TRBJ2-3; D is ambiguous. V was cut by 6 bases and J by 2 bases, with 12 bases left in between. Germline V gene sequence: CDR1 MNHEY, CDR2 SVGEGT. CDR3 length equals 14 residues. The CDR3 DNA reads TGTGCCAGCAGCTCCGGGCCCTTCACAGATACGCAGTATTTT. Translated: CASSSGPFTDTQYF.

The chain has TRBV12-3 or TRBV12-4 and TRBJ2-7; tentatively, D is TRBD1 or TRBD2 (6 bases each). The CDR3 is 14 amino acids. Between the trimmed V and J ends, which lost 5 bases and 2 bases, there was a span of 13 bases. Here the CDR3 reads CASSRRGQPYEQYF. DNA of the CDR3: TGTGCCAGCAGTCGCCGGGGGCAGCCCTACGAGCAGTACTTC.

The J gene is TRBJ1-2, the V gene TRBV7-6; TRBD1 matches 8 bases. The ends lost 2 bases at V and 7 bases at J; junction bases unmatched: 3. Germline V gives CDR1 SGHVS, CDR2 FNYEAQ. This CDR3 has 13 amino acids. For the CDR3, the DNA is TGTGCCAGCAGCTTAAAACAGGGGGTTGGCTACACCTTC. This encodes CASSLKQGVGYTF.

This rearrangement joins TRBV4-1 to TRBJ2-6; a weak D match, TRBD1 (5 bases). The CDR3 totals 17 residues. V lost 1 base, J lost 3 bases, and 13 bases lay in between. The V gene's germline CDR1 is MGHRA and CDR2 YSYEKL. CDR3 residues: CASSQVSQGLGANVLTF. The CDR3, as DNA: TGCGCCAGCAGCCAAGTCTCCCAGGGTCTTGGGGCCAACGTCCTGACTTTC.

The gene calls are TRBV24-1 and TRBJ2-3, with no clear D. This CDR3 has 11 residues. V was cut by 1 base and J by 6 bases, with 1 base left in between. Germline V gene data show CDR1 as KGHDR and CDR2 as SFDVKD. CDR3 residues: CATSDFDTQYF. The CDR3 DNA sequence: TGTGCCACCAGTGATTTTGATACGCAGTATTTT.

This chain links TRBV5-1 with TRBJ2-1, with TRBD1 matching over 9 bases. The CDR3 has 16 residues. V trimming: 4 bases; J trimming: 5 bases; junction bases outside the gene matches: 10. The germline CDR1 and CDR2 sequences are SGHRS and YFSETQ. The CDR3 reads CASSRTTGGPNNEQFF. The CDR3 DNA reads as TGCGCCAGCAGCAGAACAACAGGGGGCCCAAACAATGAGCAGTTCTTC.

The rearrangement uses TRBV10-3 and TRBJ2-1; 11 nucleotides agree with TRBD2. In germline, CDR1 is ENHRY, CDR2 SYGVKD. The CDR3 extends over 16 amino acids. V dropped 3 bases and J dropped 8; count of bases not matched to a gene: 9. The CDR3 DNA is TGTGCCATCAGTGAACCGACTAGCGGGACGGGCGATGAGCAGTTCTTC. It specifies CAISEPTSGTGDEQFF.

The V call is TRBV27, the J call TRBJ2-7; TRBD1 is a possible D gene (5 bases). The CDR3 is 11 residues long. Trimming cost V 10 bases and J 7 bases, with 14 bases left between them. Per germline, CDR1 MNHEY and CDR2 SMNVEV (reference sequence). CDR3 DNA: TGTGCCACCCAGCAGGGCTATGAGCAGTACTTC. Amino acids: CATQQGYEQYF.

This clonotype has only a few counts. The chain combines TRBV11-2 with TRBJ2-7; no clear D. Deletions cut 5 bases from V and 6 bases from J, with 14 bases between. Germline assignment: CDR1 SGHAT and CDR2 FQNNGV. The CDR3 totals 13 residues. The CDR3 region has the DNA TGTGCCAGCAGCCCACCCTCCCAGACCGAGCAGTACTTC. Amino acid sequence: CASSPPSQTEQYF.

Note on this clonotype: Possible read error: a much larger clone is one base away. J is TRBJ2-1 and V is TRBV3-1; D perhaps matches TRBD2 (6 bases). Germline loops: CDR1 LGHDT, CDR2 YNNKEL (reference sequence). V was trimmed by 4 bases and J by 10 bases, leaving 20 bases between them. The CDR3 runs 15 residues. As DNA, the CDR3 is TGTGCCAGCAGCCTCGGTAGCGGTCGTATGGACGAGCAGTTCTTC. Its protein product is CASSLGSGRMDEQFF.

The chain is built from TRBV15 and TRBJ2-7, with 8 bases aligning to TRBD1. Per germline, CDR1 LNHNV and CDR2 YYDKDF (reference sequence). The CDR3 sequence is 20 residues long. After removal of 3 bases from V and 1 base from J, the junction contained 20 bases not matched to a gene. Written as DNA, the CDR3 is TGTGCCACCAGCAGGGATGGCGGGACAGGTCCCCCCCCAGGGTCCTACGAGCAGTACTTC. Its translation: CATSRDGGTGPPPGSYEQYF.

This clonotype appeared a single time. The chain carries TRBV9 and TRBJ2-1; a possible D gene is TRBD2 (6 bases). V dropped 0 bases and J dropped 13 bases, with 17 bases sitting between them. Looked up from germline, CDR1 is SGDLS and CDR2 is YYNGEE. This CDR3 is 14 amino acids long. The CDR3 nucleotides are TGTGCCAGCAGCGTAGGCGGAGGGAGAGAGACCCAGTTCTTC. It encodes CASSVGGGRETQFF. The variable domain in full, with the rest retrieved from reference TRBV9 and TRBJ2-1, is DSGVTQTPKHLITATGQRVTLRCSPRSGDLSVYWYQQSLDQGLQFLIQYYNGEERAKGNILERFSAQQFPDLHSELNLSSLELGDSALYFCASSVGGGRETQFFGPGTRLTVL.

The chain recombines TRBV5-1 with TRBJ2-1; 9 bases align to TRBD2. Germline V gene data show CDR1 as SGHRS and CDR2 as YFSETQ. J gave up 3 bases and V 3 bases, and 7 bases lay outside the gene matches. The CDR3 is 16 residues long. The CDR3 spells CASSWETSGFYNEQFF. CDR3 DNA: TGCGCCAGCAGCTGGGAAACTAGCGGGTTCTACAATGAGCAGTTCTTC.